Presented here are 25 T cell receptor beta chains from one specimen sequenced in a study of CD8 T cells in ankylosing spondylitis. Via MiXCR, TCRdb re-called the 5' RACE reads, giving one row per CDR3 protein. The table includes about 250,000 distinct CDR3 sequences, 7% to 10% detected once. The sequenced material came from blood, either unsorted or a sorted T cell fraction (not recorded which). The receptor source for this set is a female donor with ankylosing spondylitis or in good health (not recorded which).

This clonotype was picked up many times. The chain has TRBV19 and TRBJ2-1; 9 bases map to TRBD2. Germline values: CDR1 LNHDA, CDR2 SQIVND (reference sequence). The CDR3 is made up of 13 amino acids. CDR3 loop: CATTSGIYNEQFF. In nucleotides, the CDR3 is TGTGCTACGACTAGCGGCATATACAATGAGCAGTTCTTC.

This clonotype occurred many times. The CDR3 reads CSASPSGSYSSYEQYF. CDR3 nucleotide sequence: TGCAGTGCTAGTCCCAGCGGGAGCTATTCCTCCTACGAGCAGTACTTC. The chain combines TRBV20-1 with TRBJ2-7; 8 bases align to TRBD2. CDR3 length equals 16 residues. Germline V gene data show CDR1 as DFQATT and CDR2 as SNEGSKA (reference sequence). J lost 0 bases, V lost 3 bases, and 10 bases had no gene match.

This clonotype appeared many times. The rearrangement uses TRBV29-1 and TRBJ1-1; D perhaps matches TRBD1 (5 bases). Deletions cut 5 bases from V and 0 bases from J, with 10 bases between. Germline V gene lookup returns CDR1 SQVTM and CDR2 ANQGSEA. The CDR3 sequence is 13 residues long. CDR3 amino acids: CSVLWGMNTEAFF. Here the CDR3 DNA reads TGCAGCGTTTTGTGGGGGATGAACACTGAAGCTTTCTTT.

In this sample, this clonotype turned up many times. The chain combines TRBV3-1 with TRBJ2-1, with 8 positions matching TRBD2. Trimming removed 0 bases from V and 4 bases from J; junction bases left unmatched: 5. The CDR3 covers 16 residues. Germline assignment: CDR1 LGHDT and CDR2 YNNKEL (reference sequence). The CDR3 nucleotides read TGTGCCAGCAGCCAAGATAAGGTAGCGGGGTACAATGAGCAGTTCTTC. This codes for CASSQDKVAGYNEQFF.

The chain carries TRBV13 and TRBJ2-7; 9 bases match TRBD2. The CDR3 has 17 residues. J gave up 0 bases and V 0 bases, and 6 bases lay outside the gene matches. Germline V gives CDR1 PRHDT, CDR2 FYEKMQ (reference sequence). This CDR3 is CASSLGASGASSYEQYF. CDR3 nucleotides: TGTGCCAGCAGCTTAGGAGCTAGCGGGGCAAGCTCCTACGAGCAGTACTTC.

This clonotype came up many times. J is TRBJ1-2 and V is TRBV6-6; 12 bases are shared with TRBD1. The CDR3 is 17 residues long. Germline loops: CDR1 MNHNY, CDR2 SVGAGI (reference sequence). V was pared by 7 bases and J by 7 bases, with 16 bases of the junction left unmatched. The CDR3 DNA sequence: TGTGCCAGCACCCAGCCGGGACAGGGGGCTCCCCACAGTGGCTACACCTTC. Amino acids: CASTQPGQGAPHSGYTF.

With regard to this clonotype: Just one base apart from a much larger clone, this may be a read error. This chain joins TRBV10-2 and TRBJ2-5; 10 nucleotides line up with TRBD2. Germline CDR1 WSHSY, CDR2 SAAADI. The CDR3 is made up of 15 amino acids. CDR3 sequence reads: CVSRPLAGGPETQYF. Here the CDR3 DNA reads TGCGTCAGCAGGCCCTTAGCGGGAGGCCCAGAGACCCAGTACTTC.

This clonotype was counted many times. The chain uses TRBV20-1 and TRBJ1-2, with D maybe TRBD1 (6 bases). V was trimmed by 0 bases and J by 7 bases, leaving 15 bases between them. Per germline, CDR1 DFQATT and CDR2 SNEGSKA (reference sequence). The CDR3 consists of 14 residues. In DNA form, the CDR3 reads TGCAGTGCTAGAGATCAGTGGGGGGCTGGTGGCTACACCTTC. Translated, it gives CSARDQWGAGGYTF.

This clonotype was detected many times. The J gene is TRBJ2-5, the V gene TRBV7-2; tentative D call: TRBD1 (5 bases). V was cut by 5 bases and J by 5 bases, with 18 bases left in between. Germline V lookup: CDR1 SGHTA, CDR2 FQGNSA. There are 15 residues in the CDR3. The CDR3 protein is CASSIVLQGGETQYF. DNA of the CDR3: TGTGCCAGCAGCATAGTCCTCCAGGGTGGGGAGACCCAGTACTTC.

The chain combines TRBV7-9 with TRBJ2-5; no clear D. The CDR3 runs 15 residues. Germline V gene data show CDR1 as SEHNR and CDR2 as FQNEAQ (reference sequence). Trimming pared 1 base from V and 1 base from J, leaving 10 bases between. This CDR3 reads CASSLVVGVQETQYF. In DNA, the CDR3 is TGTGCCAGCAGCTTAGTTGTAGGAGTCCAAGAGACCCAGTACTTC.

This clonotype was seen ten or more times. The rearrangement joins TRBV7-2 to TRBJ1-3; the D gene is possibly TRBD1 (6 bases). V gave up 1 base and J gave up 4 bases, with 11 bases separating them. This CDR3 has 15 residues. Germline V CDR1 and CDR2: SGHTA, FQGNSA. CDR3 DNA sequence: TGTGCCAGCAGCTTAGTCAGGGGCCCGGGAAACACCATATATTTT. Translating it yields CASSLVRGPGNTIYF.

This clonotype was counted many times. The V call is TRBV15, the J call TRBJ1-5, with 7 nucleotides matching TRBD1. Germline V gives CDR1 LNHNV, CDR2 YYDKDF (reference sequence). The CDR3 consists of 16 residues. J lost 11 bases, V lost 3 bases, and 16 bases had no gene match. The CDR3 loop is CATSRGQTGAPMAQHF. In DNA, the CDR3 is TGTGCCACCAGCAGGGGTCAAACAGGGGCCCCTATGGCCCAGCATTTT.

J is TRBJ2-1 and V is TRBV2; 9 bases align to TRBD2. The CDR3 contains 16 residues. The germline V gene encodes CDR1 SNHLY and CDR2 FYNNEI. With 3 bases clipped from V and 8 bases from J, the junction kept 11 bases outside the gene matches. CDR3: CASSDTAGGRSDEQFF. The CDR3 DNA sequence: TGTGCCAGCAGTGACACAGCGGGAGGCCGGAGTGATGAGCAGTTCTTC.

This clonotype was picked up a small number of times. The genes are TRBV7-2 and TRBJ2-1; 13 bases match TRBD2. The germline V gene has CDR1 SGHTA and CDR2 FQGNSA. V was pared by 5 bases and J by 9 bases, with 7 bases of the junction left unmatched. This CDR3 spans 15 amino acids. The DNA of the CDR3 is TGTGCCAGCAGCCTTAGACTAGCGGGAGGCAGTGAGCAGTTCTTC. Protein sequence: CASSLRLAGGSEQFF.

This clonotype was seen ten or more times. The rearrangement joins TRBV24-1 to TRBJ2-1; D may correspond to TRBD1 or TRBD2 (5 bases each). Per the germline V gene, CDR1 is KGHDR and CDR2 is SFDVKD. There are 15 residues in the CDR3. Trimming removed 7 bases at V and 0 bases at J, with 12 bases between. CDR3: CATRGPQSSYNEQFF. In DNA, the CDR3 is TGTGCCACCAGGGGACCGCAGAGCTCCTACAATGAGCAGTTCTTC.

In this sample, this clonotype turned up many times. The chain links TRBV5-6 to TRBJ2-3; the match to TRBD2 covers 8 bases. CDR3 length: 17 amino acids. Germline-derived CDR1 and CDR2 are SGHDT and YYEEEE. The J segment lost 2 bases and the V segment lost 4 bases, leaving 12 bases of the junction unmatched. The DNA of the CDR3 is TGTGCCAGCAGCATCCGTCGGGGGGGCAGGCCCACAGATACGCAGTATTTT. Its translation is CASSIRRGGRPTDTQYF.

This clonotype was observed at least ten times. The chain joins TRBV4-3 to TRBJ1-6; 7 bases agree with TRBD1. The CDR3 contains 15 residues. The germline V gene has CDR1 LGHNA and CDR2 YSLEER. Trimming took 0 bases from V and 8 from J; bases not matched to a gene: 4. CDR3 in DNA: TGCGCCAGCAGCCAAGACCAGGGGGAGGATTCACCCCTCCACTTT. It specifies CASSQDQGEDSPLHF.

The CDR3 reads CASSPDLVNEQFF. DNA of the CDR3: TGTGCCAGCAGCCCCGACCTGGTAAATGAGCAGTTCTTC. This chain joins TRBV7-2 and TRBJ2-1; D call uncertain. The germline V gene encodes CDR1 SGHTA and CDR2 FQGNSA. The CDR3 runs 13 residues. V lost 5 bases and J 7 bases, leaving 12 bases between the germline ends.

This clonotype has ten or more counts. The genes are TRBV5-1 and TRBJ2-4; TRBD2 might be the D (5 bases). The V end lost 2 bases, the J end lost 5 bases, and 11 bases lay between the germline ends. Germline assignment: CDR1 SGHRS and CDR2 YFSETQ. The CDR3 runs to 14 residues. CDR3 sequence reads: CASSLFREQNIQYF. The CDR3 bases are TGCGCCAGCAGCTTATTTAGGGAGCAAAACATTCAGTACTTC.

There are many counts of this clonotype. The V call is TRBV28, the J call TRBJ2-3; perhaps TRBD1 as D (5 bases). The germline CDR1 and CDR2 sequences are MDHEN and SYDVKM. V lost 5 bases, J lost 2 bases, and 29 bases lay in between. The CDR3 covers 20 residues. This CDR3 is CASSPYKPPRTYSNTDTQYF. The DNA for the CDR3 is TGTGCCAGCAGTCCTTATAAGCCGCCCCGGACATACTCCAACACAGATACGCAGTATTTT.

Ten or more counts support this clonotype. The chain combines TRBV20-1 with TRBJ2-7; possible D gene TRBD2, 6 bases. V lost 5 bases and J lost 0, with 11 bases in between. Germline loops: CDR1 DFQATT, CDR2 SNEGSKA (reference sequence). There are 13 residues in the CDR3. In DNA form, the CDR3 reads TGCAGTGCTGGGCGCGGGAACTCCTACGAGCAGTACTTC. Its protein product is CSAGRGNSYEQYF.

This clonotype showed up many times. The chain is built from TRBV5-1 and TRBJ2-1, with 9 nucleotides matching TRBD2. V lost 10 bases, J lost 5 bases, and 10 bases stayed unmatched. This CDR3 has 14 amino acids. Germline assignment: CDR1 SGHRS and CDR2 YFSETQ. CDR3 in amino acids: CAASEAGGHNEQFF. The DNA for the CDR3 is TGCGCCGCCTCGGAAGCGGGAGGCCACAATGAGCAGTTCTTC.

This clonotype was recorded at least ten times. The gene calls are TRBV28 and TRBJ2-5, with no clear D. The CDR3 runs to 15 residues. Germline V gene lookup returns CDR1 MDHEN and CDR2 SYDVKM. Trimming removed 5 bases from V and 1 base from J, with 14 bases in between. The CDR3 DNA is TGTGCCAGCAGTCCCTCTCCCGAAGGCCAAGAGACCCAGTACTTC. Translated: CASSPSPEGQETQYF.

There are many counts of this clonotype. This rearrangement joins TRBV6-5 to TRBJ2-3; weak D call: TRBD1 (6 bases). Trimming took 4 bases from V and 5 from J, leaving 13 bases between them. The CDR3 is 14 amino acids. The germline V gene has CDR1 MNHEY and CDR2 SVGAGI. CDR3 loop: CASSSQGMRDTQYF. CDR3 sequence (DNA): TGTGCCAGCAGTTCCCAGGGGATGAGAGATACGCAGTATTTT.

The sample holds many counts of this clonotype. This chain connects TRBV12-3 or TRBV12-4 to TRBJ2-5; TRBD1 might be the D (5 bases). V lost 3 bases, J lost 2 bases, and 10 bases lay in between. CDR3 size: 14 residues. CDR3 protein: CASSLGGQQETQYF. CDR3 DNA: TGTGCCAGCAGTTTGGGTGGACAACAAGAGACCCAGTACTTC.